This is a list of T cell receptor beta chains from one sample in a study of blood T cell repertoires in COVID-19. TCRdb keeps only in-frame clones here, not all; method: immunoSEQ multiplex PCR. The sample contains around 140,000 clones, roughly 87% of which appear only once. Sequenced: PBMCs or T cells enriched from blood (not recorded which). Receptors were obtained from a woman in her thirties or forties who had been exposed to COVID-19. Both conserved end residues are part of each CDR3. A D gene is named only where the DNA matches it firmly.

j_call,d_call,v_call,cdr3_aa
TRBJ1-1,.,TRBV2,CASVKEDTEAFF
TRBJ2-1,TRBD1,TRBV15,CATKQLGTGYNEQFF
TRBJ1-1,.,TRBV2,CASSEGWPLNTEAFF
TRBJ1-4,.,TRBV5-1,CASSLAAGAAVREKLFF
TRBJ1-1,.,TRBV6-5,CASSLKRATEAFF
TRBJ2-2,TRBD2,TRBV28,CASSLGGVNTGELFF
TRBJ1-6,.,TRBV9,CASSTGGGNSPLHF
TRBJ1-1,.,TRBV27,CASSSPTGNEAFF
TRBJ1-4,.,TRBV27,CASSLSRVGREKLFF
TRBJ1-2,TRBD1,TRBV27,CASSSPGQGDYGYTF
TRBJ2-7,.,TRBV3-1/TRBV3-2,CASTRLAGGHEQYF
TRBJ2-7,TRBD1,TRBV4-1,CASSNDRGFFYEQYF
TRBJ1-2,.,TRBV12-3/TRBV12-4,CASSPRTDYGYTF
TRBJ2-2,TRBD1,TRBV10-3,CAISGGQGAYTGELFF
TRBJ2-2,.,TRBV5-1,CASSLKAMNTGELFF
TRBJ2-1,TRBD1,TRBV10-1,CASRIPGQGYNEQFF
TRBJ2-1,TRBD2,TRBV15,CATTGTSGRVDEQFF
TRBJ1-4,TRBD1,TRBV4-3,CASSRQGVFEKLFF
TRBJ2-5,.,TRBV4-3,CASSQDSSRETQYF
TRBJ1-5,.,TRBV28,CASRRSPGSGNQPQHF
TRBJ2-1,.,TRBV18,CARYCTGKSSYNEQFF
TRBJ1-3,.,TRBV27,CASKTRVGGGNTIYF
TRBJ2-7,.,TRBV11-3,CASSFPHRQLYEQYF
TRBJ1-2,.,TRBV11-2,CASSPTTGNYGYTF
TRBJ2-1,.,TRBV29-1,CSANSTGWQFF
TRBJ2-5,TRBD2,TRBV6-2/TRBV6-3,CASSYPWTSGSPNQETQYF
TRBJ1-5,TRBD1,TRBV7-3,CASSLGQGQPQHF
TRBJ2-7,.,TRBV6-5,CASSEGEGGIDEQYF
TRBJ2-2,TRBD2,TRBV15,CATSRDPGTSGGARTGELFF
TRBJ1-3,.,TRBV5-4,CASSLGQGNTIYF
TRBJ2-5,.,TRBV28,CASSSGAETQYF
TRBJ2-1,TRBD2,TRBV6-1,CASSDQREISYNEQFF
TRBJ1-5,.,TRBV6-5,CASSKTATINQPQHF
TRBJ1-4,.,TRBV3-1/TRBV3-2,CASSQDFRREEKLFF
TRBJ2-1,.,TRBV4-1,CASSRAGGAGEQFF
TRBJ2-1,.,TRBV27,CASSLVPTPYNEQFF
TRBJ2-3,.,TRBV27,CAGTRGRPSTDTQYF
TRBJ2-5,TRBD1,TRBV7-8,CASSLGQGQETQYF
TRBJ1-6,TRBD1,TRBV5-1,CASSLLGQGDSPLHF
TRBJ1-5,.,TRBV21-1,CASRKSFPGGQPQHF
TRBJ2-3,TRBD2,TRBV5-1,CASSLEVAGGGADTQYF
TRBJ2-1,TRBD1,TRBV7-8,CASSVSGTGGSYNEQFF
TRBJ1-1,.,TRBV7-6,CASSLAAGGNTEAFF
TRBJ2-3,.,TRBV21-1,CASSPRGVATQYF
TRBJ1-2,.,TRBV14,CASSQDWQGTYGYTF
TRBJ2-2,.,TRBV11-2,CASSSQLSGGELFF
TRBJ2-2,.,TRBV5-6,CASSLYRLNTGELFF
TRBJ1-1,.,TRBV10-3,CASNRVGDTETFF
TRBJ2-7,TRBD2,TRBV19,CASSRTSGSYEQYF
TRBJ1-2,.,TRBV6-5,CASSYHPTDSYYGYTF
TRBJ1-1,.,TRBV4-1,CASSQPAAAPDSEAFF
TRBJ2-5,.,TRBV3-1/TRBV3-2,CASSQGGVETQYF
TRBJ1-5,.,TRBV6-1,CASSERAGDSNQPQHF
TRBJ2-5,.,TRBV9,CASSVALGGATQETQYF
TRBJ1-4,TRBD1,TRBV27,CASSLSQLLQGGAGEKLFF
TRBJ1-3,.,TRBV6-5,CASNNPGTGNTIYF
TRBJ1-5,.,TRBV19,CASSSGRSNQPQHF
TRBJ2-5,TRBD2,TRBV6-2/TRBV6-3,CASSSRGLGGETQYF
TRBJ2-5,.,TRBV5-1,CASSLEVSGSETQYF
TRBJ2-5,TRBD2,TRBV24-1,CATSWAGVQNGETQYF